These 26 T cell receptor beta chains were all obtained from the same sample, sequenced in a study of OX40 agonist ivuxolimab in advanced cancers. Profiling relied on immunoSEQ multiplex PCR, and the TCRdb table lists in-frame clones only, not all of them. The repertoire holds 45,000 to 65,000 clones, with approximately 78% as singletons. The sample was CD4+ or CD8+ T cells sorted from blood, taken in a trial of the OX40 agonist ivuxolimab. All receptors derive from an adult with an advanced solid tumor such as melanoma, head and neck, liver or kidney cancer.

Concerning this clone: This same CDR3 is encoded by further DNA sequences in the sample. CDR3 region: CASGLGLTNEKLFF. The CDR3, as DNA: TGTGCTAGTGGTTTGGGGCTAACTAATGAAAAACTGTTTTTT. The chain combines TRBV12-5 with TRBJ1-4; D uncertain. The CDR3 spans 14 residues. V dropped 1 base and J dropped 1 base, with 4 bases sitting between them. The germline gives CDR1 LGHNT, CDR2 FRNRAP.

The chain employs TRBV2 and TRBJ2-7; 11 nucleotides agree with TRBD1. V lost 7 bases to trimming and J lost 7 bases; unmatched junction nucleotides: 15. This CDR3 contains 16 residues. CDR1 and CDR2 (germline): SNHLY, FYNNEI. The CDR3 loop reads CASTRTPGQGEEEQYF. CDR3 bases: TGTGCCAGCACCCGCACTCCGGGACAGGGGGAGGAAGAGCAGTACTTC.

The chain carries TRBV5-1 and TRBJ2-1; no definite D call. Trimming shortened V by 4 bases and J by 9 bases, and 17 bases separated the two germline ends. CDR1 is SGHRS, CDR2 YFSETQ, per germline. The CDR3 is 14 residues long. The CDR3 protein is CASSQDPGGGEQFF. The CDR3 bases are TGCGCCAGCAGCCAGGACCCCGGCGGCGGTGAGCAGTTCTTC. The entire variable domain, with the rest obtained from reference TRBV5-1 and TRBJ2-1, is as follows: KAGVTQTPRYLIKTRGQQVTLSCSPISGHRSVSWYQQTPGQGLQFLFEYFSETQRNKGNFPGRFSGRQFSNSRSEMNVSTLELGDSALYLCASSQDPGGGEQFFGPGTRLTVL.

On this clone itself: A read error may produce the germline difference seen at one junction end. The chain recombines TRBV28 with TRBJ1-6, with TRBD1 identical over 9 bases. CDR1 and CDR2 (germline): MDHEN, SYDVKM. The CDR3 extends over 15 amino acids. CDR3 sequence reads: CASSLLPGQGSWYDF. The CDR3 DNA reads as TGTGCCAGCAGTTTATTGCCGGGACAGGGATCTTGGTATGACTTT.

The DNA for the CDR3 is TGTGCCAGCAGCCAAGTCCCTAAGGGGACCGGGGAGCTGTTTTTT. Protein product: CASSQVPKGTGELFF. This chain uses TRBV4-2 with TRBJ2-2, with D maybe TRBD1 (5 bases). Germline V gives CDR1 LGHNA, CDR2 YNFKEQ. This CDR3 is 15 amino acids long. Between the trimmed V and J ends, which lost 1 base and 5 bases, there was a span of 11 bases.

In nucleotides, the CDR3 is TGTGCCAGCAGCTTAGCTTCCAGGTACAATGAGCAGTTCTTC. This codes for CASSLASRYNEQFF. The chain employs TRBV7-2 and TRBJ2-1; D gene ambiguous. Trimming took 0 bases from V and 4 from J, leaving 7 bases between them. CDR1 and CDR2 from the germline V gene are SGHTA and FQGNSA. The CDR3 consists of 14 residues.

V usage is TRBV6-1 and J usage is TRBJ1-3; 9 bases align to TRBD1. The CDR3 runs 16 residues. CDR1 is MNHNS and CDR2 is SASEGT in the germline V gene. V shed 3 bases, J shed 1 base, and the junction held 4 bases outside the gene matches. The CDR3 sequence is CASSDGTGRSGNTIYF. The CDR3 DNA follows: TGTGCCAGCAGTGATGGGACAGGGAGGTCTGGAAACACCATATATTTT.

The V gene is TRBV7-8, the J gene TRBJ2-3; 8 bases line up with TRBD2. Germline CDR1 and CDR2: SGHVS and FQNEAQ. V shed 2 bases and J 4 bases; nucleotides not matched to a gene: 5. The CDR3 has 15 amino acids. CDR3 in amino acids: CASSLRGGLADTQYF. The CDR3 coding sequence is TGTGCCAGCAGCTTACGCGGGGGGTTGGCAGATACGCAGTATTTT.

The chain joins TRBV9 to TRBJ2-7; no clear D gene. Trimming took 0 bases from V and 2 from J, leaving 6 bases between them. The CDR3 is 13 residues long. The germline V gene encodes CDR1 SGDLS and CDR2 YYNGEE. The CDR3 loop reads CASSVAGPYEQYF. CDR3 DNA sequence: TGTGCCAGCAGCGTAGCCGGACCCTACGAGCAGTACTTC.

The rearrangement joins TRBV7-2 to TRBJ2-2; D is ambiguous. CDR1 SGHTA and CDR2 FQGNSA come from the germline V gene. The CDR3 is 14 residues long. Trimming took 1 base from V and 5 from J, leaving 8 bases between them. The CDR3, as DNA: TGTGCCAGCAGCTTAGTCCCAGGTACCGGGGAGCTGTTTTTT. It yields the protein CASSLVPGTGELFF.

V is TRBV5-1 and J is TRBJ2-5; D perhaps matches TRBD2 (5 bases). V was cut by 0 bases and J by 4 bases, with 7 bases left in between. This CDR3 has 13 amino acids. Germline V lookup: CDR1 SGHRS, CDR2 YFSETQ. CDR3 sequence reads: CASSLGGPETQYF. The CDR3 DNA reads TGCGCCAGCAGCTTGGGAGGGCCAGAGACCCAGTACTTC.

This chain joins TRBV5-6 and TRBJ2-3; D not resolved. Between the trimmed V and J ends, which lost 0 bases and 0 bases, there was a span of 8 bases. The CDR3 consists of 15 residues. The germline CDR1 and CDR2 sequences are SGHDT and YYEEEE. CDR3 in amino acids: CASSLDGTSTDTQYF. The CDR3 DNA is TGTGCCAGCAGCTTGGACGGTACTAGCACAGATACGCAGTATTTT. Full variable domain (remainder filled in from reference TRBV5-6 and TRBJ2-3): DAGVTQSPTHLIKTRGQQVTLRCSPKSGHDTVSWYQQALGQGPQFIFQYYEEEERQRGNFPDRFSGHQFPNYSSELNVNALLLGDSALYLCASSLDGTSTDTQYFGPGTRLTVL.

J is TRBJ2-7 and V is TRBV27; TRBD1 agrees at 9 bases. Germline CDR1 is MNHEY and CDR2 is SMNVEV (reference sequence). The CDR3 sequence is 14 residues long. The trim removed 6 bases at V and 1 base at J, leaving 4 bases unmatched. The CDR3 nucleotides are TGTGCCAGCAGACGGGACAGGGCTTCCTACGAGCAGTACTTC. Translated, it gives CASRRDRASYEQYF.

This clone has just a few counts. The chain recombines TRBV19 with TRBJ1-1, with 10 bases lining up with TRBD1. Per germline, CDR1 LNHDA and CDR2 SQIVND (reference sequence). V trimming: 6 bases; J trimming: 8 bases; junction bases outside the gene matches: 9. The CDR3 totals 14 residues. CDR3 amino acids: CASSFRDRGMEAFF. As DNA, the CDR3 is TGTGCCAGTAGCTTCCGGGACAGGGGAATGGAAGCTTTCTTT. Full variable domain (rest looked up from reference TRBV19 and TRBJ1-1): DGGITQSPKYLFRKEGQNVTLSCEQNLNHDAMYWYRQDPGQGLRLIYYSQIVNDFQKGDIAEGYSVSREKKESFPLTVTSAQKNPTAFYLCASSFRDRGMEAFFGQGTRLTVV.

This chain joins TRBV19 and TRBJ2-1; 7 bases are shared with TRBD1. V lost 7 bases and J lost 4; bases outside the gene matches: 13. Looked up from germline, CDR1 is LNHDA and CDR2 is SQIVND (reference sequence). This CDR3 is built from 16 residues. The CDR3 loop reads CASKPLTGDRYNEQFF. CDR3 nucleotides: TGTGCCAGTAAACCTCTCACAGGGGATCGTTACAATGAGCAGTTCTTC.

The sample holds one count of this clone. CDR3 sequence (DNA): TGTGCCAGCTCACCCTCTCGGACTAGCGGGGGGAGCTACGAGCAGTACTTC. It codes for CASSPSRTSGGSYEQYF. This chain joins TRBV18 and TRBJ2-7, with 14 bases matching TRBD2. The CDR3 runs 17 residues. V lost 3 bases and J lost 3; bases outside the gene matches: 7. Germline V lookup: CDR1 KGHSH, CDR2 LQKENI.

The chain combines TRBV19 with TRBJ1-5; 7 nucleotides match TRBD1. The germline V gene encodes CDR1 LNHDA and CDR2 SQIVND (reference sequence). Trimming took 4 bases from V and 0 from J; bases not matched to a gene: 6. The CDR3 is made up of 16 amino acids. The CDR3 here is CASSTKGQLSNQPQHF. The CDR3 nucleotides read TGTGCCAGTAGTACCAAGGGACAGCTTAGCAATCAGCCCCAGCATTTT.

This clone showed up just a few times. This chain connects TRBV7-8 to TRBJ2-7; D is unclear. V was clipped by 5 bases and J by 4 bases, with 12 bases between them. Per germline, CDR1 SGHVS and CDR2 FQNEAQ. The CDR3 loop spans 13 amino acids. CDR3 amino acids: CASSKTDGYEQYF. CDR3 DNA: TGTGCCAGCAGCAAGACGGACGGATACGAGCAGTACTTC.

The J gene is TRBJ2-3, the V gene TRBV5-8; no firm D call. This CDR3 spans 14 amino acids. CDR1 and CDR2 from the germline V gene are SGHTS and YDEGEE. Between the trimmed V and J ends, which lost 3 bases and 4 bases, there was a span of 12 bases. Here the CDR3 reads CASSYLSGADTQYF. In DNA form, the CDR3 reads TGTGCCAGCAGCTATCTGTCGGGCGCAGATACGCAGTATTTT.

The V and J genes are TRBV6-6 and TRBJ2-7, with D perhaps being TRBD1 or TRBD2 (5 bases each). Germline CDR1 is MNHNY and CDR2 is SVGAGI (reference sequence). Trimming pared 8 bases from V and 6 bases from J, leaving 17 bases between. This CDR3 has 13 residues. CDR3 amino acids: CASSQRGSGEQYF. Written as DNA, the CDR3 is TGTGCCAGCTCCCAGAGGGGTTCAGGCGAGCAGTACTTC.

The chain has TRBV11-2 and TRBJ1-6, with 10 bases identical to TRBD1. This CDR3 has 18 residues. The V gene end was trimmed by 7 bases and the J gene end by 5 bases; junction bases not matched to a gene: 14. Germline loops: CDR1 SGHAT, CDR2 FQNNGV. The CDR3 region is CASTTRRGDRGNNSPLHF. The CDR3 DNA reads TGTGCCAGCACCACTAGGAGGGGGGACAGGGGAAATAATTCACCCCTCCACTTT.

For the CDR3, the DNA is TGTGCCAGCAGCATACGACTAGCGGTCCTCACAGATACGCAGTATTTT. Its translation is CASSIRLAVLTDTQYF. The rearrangement joins TRBV5-6 to TRBJ2-3, with 9 bases identical to TRBD2. V gave up 4 bases and J gave up 2 bases; unmatched junction bases: 8. CDR1 and CDR2 (germline): SGHDT, YYEEEE. This CDR3 comprises 16 residues.

The genes are TRBV7-2 and TRBJ1-5, with D uncertain. In germline, CDR1 is SGHTA, CDR2 FQGNSA. The CDR3 runs 14 residues. V gave up 3 bases and J gave up 6 bases, with 12 bases separating them. The CDR3: CASSFKLGGQPQHF. CDR3 nucleotide sequence: TGTGCCAGCAGCTTTAAATTGGGTGGTCAGCCCCAGCATTTT. The variable domain in full, completed from reference TRBV7-2 and TRBJ1-5, reads GAGVSQSPSNKVTEKGKDVELRCDPISGHTALYWYRQSLGQGLEFLIYFQGNSAPDKSGLPSDRFSAERTGGSVSTLTIQRTQQEDSAVYLCASSFKLGGQPQHFGDGTRLSIL.

V is TRBV6-1 and J is TRBJ1-2; possibly TRBD1 for D (6 bases). CDR1 is MNHNS, CDR2 SASEGT, per germline. This CDR3 is built from 15 residues. V was clipped by 0 bases and J by 8 bases, with 16 bases between them. This CDR3 reads CASSEALGGALGYTF. The CDR3 nucleotides read TGTGCCAGCAGTGAAGCGCTAGGGGGGGCCTTGGGCTACACCTTC.

This sequence joins TRBV10-3 and TRBJ2-5; 15 bases align to TRBD2. This CDR3 has 18 amino acids. The V gene's germline CDR1 is ENHRY and CDR2 SYGVKD. J lost 5 bases, V lost 3 bases, and 10 bases had no gene match. Here the CDR3 DNA reads TGTGCCATCAGTGACGATGGACTAGCGGGGGGGAGGAAGGAGACCCAGTACTTC. Protein: CAISDDGLAGGRKETQYF.

The chain employs TRBV19 and TRBJ2-7, with TRBD1 matching over 10 bases. CDR3 length: 15 residues. Per the germline V gene, CDR1 is LNHDA and CDR2 is SQIVND (reference sequence). V dropped 4 bases and J dropped 4; count of bases not matched to a gene: 7. CDR3 loop: CASSTLRTGGYEQYF. The DNA of the CDR3 is TGTGCCAGTAGTACCCTGCGGACAGGGGGATACGAGCAGTACTTC.